These T cell receptor beta chains were read from a single sample in a study of T cells in Graves' hyperthyroidism and ophthalmopathy. From the multiplex PCR reads, TCRdb called clonotypes with MiXCR, one entry per CDR3 protein. The sample shows a few hundred thousand distinct CDR3 sequences, approximately 20% of them seen only once. The sequenced sample consisted of blood. Receptor source: a middle-aged man with Graves' hyperthyroidism. The CDR3 runs from the conserved cysteine through the conserved F or W. The D gene is left open where the match is weak. For some rows the clone size is stated as once, few or many, or as a class when expanded; others skip it.

V gene	D gene	J gene	clone size	CDR3 DNA	CDR3 protein
TRBV7-2	NA	TRBJ2-5	many	TGTGCCAGCAGCTCTCGGACTGCTCGGGAGACCCAGTACTTC	CASSSRTARETQYF
TRBV2	TRBD1	TRBJ2-5	many	TGTGCCAGCAGTGACACAGGGGGCGGGGAGACCCAGTACTTC	CASSDTGGGETQYF
TRBV29-1	NA	TRBJ2-7	few	TGCAGCGTTGGTTGGGCGTACGAGCAGTACTTC	CSVGWAYEQYF
TRBV30	TRBD1	TRBJ1-4	many	TGTGCCTGGAGTGTTGGACAGGGGTTGGGGGAAAAACTGTTTTTT	CAWSVGQGLGEKLFF
TRBV7-8	NA	TRBJ1-2	few	TGTGCCAGCAGCTTAGGTGGGACACTAGGGGGATATGGCTACACCTTC	CASSLGGTLGGYGYTF
TRBV6-2/TRBV6-3	NA	TRBJ2-2	few	TGTGCCAGTCATCCTCTGGGGACCACGAACACCGGGGAGCTGTTTTTT	CASHPLGTTNTGELFF
TRBV5-5	NA	TRBJ2-5	NA	TGTGCCAGCAGCCACAGCGGAGCCCAAGAGACCCAGTACTTC	CASSHSGAQETQYF
TRBV19	NA	TRBJ1-5	NA	TGTGCCAGTAGTATAGGTGGCGTCGGCAATCAGCCCCAGCATTTT	CASSIGGVGNQPQHF
TRBV4-3	NA	TRBJ2-2	NA	TGCGCCAGCAGCCAACGGGTAGAGGGTCAACCACTGAACACCGGGGAGCTGTTTTTT	CASSQRVEGQPLNTGELFF
TRBV3-1	TRBD1	TRBJ1-4	many	TGTGCCAGCAGCCAGGCGGGACAGGGGACCTCAACTAATGAAAAACTGTTTTTT	CASSQAGQGTSTNEKLFF
TRBV11-3	NA	TRBJ1-1	many	TGTGCCAGCAGCTCTCCAGGGAACCATAGAGCTTTCTTT	CASSSPGNHRAFF